This T cell receptor (beta chain) came from a study of cytomegalovirus exposure and HLA in healthy donors. Study as a whole: Some 85 million unique TCRs, all from HLA-typed donors, were included in an early release of the data.

CDR1 and CDR2 (germline): MNHEY, SMNVEV (reference sequence). This CDR3 contains 13 residues. V was trimmed by 5 bases and J by 7 bases, leaving 14 bases between them. Both 60 Vbeta primers and 13 Jbeta primers went into the PCR. The table came from immunoSEQ multiplex PCR; TCRdb's copy has only in-frame clones and leaves some out. The sample shows about 200,000 clones, around 83% of them seen only once. The chain joins TRBV27 to TRBJ2-5; D is perhaps TRBD1 (5 bases). The sequenced sample consisted of PBMCs. The clonotype comes from a woman aged 18-30 years in good health and CMV-seronegative. The DNA of the CDR3 is TGTGCCAGCAGTCTGACAGTGGGATGGACCCAGTACTTC. It yields the protein CASSLTVGWTQYF.